Sequencing of this T cell receptor (beta chain) was carried out in a study of beta chain features in type 1 diabetes. Once sorted, every population was more than 95% pure. Of the isolated RNA, all was reverse transcribed, and so the sequenced material was expressed TCRB transcripts. Clones were read by immunoSEQ multiplex PCR, and TCRdb kept only the in-frame ones, dropping some. The repertoire holds about 360,000 clones, with about 12% as singletons. Whole-study results and caveats: Within patients, naive, central memory and Treg TCRB repertoires seemed more similar than within healthy donors. People with Type 1 diabetes carried modestly yet significantly shorter TCRB CDR3s in all four CD4+ subsets. These data did not resolve whether HLA type affects TCRB rearrangement.

In its sample, this clone was seen a few times. Its specificity is unknown. The CDR3 consists of 15 residues. The chain carries TRBV21-1 and TRBJ2-6; no check of the table's D call, TRBD1, against the DNA was made. TRBV21-1 is assigned pseudogene status. Sequenced material: naive CD4+ T cells from blood. This receptor was identified in a man between 18 and 35 years old in good health. In nucleotides, the CDR3 is TGTGCCAGCACCGAAACAGGGCCTGGGGCCAACGTCCTGACTTTC. It is translated as CASTETGPGANVLTF.